These 25 T cell receptor beta chains came from one sample sequenced in a study of graft-versus-host responses after intestinal transplantation. Assay: immunoSEQ multiplex PCR; the TCRdb copy retains only in-frame clones and omits some. The repertoire has around 88,000 clones, under 95% of them found once; the top ten carry about 8%. These receptors' antigens are unknown. This material consisted of unstimulated CD8+ T cells sorted from spleen or lymph node cells, taken before transplant. These receptors all come from a human donor who was the organ donor for an intestinal transplant.

The rearrangement uses TRBV7-9 and TRBJ2-7; D may be TRBD2 (5 bases). CDR1 SEHNR and CDR2 FQNEAQ come from the germline V gene (reference sequence). Trimming pared 5 bases from V and 4 bases from J, leaving 12 bases between. The CDR3 sequence is 13 residues long. CDR3 nucleotides: TGTGCCAGCAGCGGACGTCCGGGGTACGAGCAGTACTTC. It encodes CASSGRPGYEQYF. The complete variable domain, with remaining parts taken from reference TRBV7-9 and TRBJ2-7, reads DTGVSQNPRHKITKRGQNVTFRCDPISEHNRLYWYRQTLGQGPEFLTYFQNEAQLEKSRLLSDRFSAERPKGSFSTLEIQRTEQGDSAMYLCASSGRPGYEQYFGPGTRLTVT.

J is TRBJ2-3 and V is TRBV7-9; 7 bases are shared with TRBD2. With 4 bases clipped from V and 2 bases from J, the junction kept 12 bases outside the gene matches. The germline CDR1 and CDR2 sequences are SEHNR and FQNEAQ (reference sequence). The CDR3 extends over 17 amino acids. The CDR3, as DNA: TGTGCCAGCAGCTCTGGGATTTCGGGACTAAACACAGATACGCAGTATTTT. It codes for CASSSGISGLNTDTQYF.

Regarding this clone: At one of its ends the junction is not consistent with the germline gene, which may arise from a read error. Other DNA sequences from this sample encode an identical CDR3 as well. This chain connects TRBV14 to TRBJ2-7; the D gene is possibly TRBD2 (6 bases). The germline V gene encodes CDR1 SGHDN and CDR2 FVKESK. This CDR3 comprises 14 residues. CDR3 coding DNA: TGTGCCAGCAGCTATTTCGGGGGTCCAAACGAGCAGTATTTC. Translating it yields CASSYFGGPNEQYF.

This chain connects TRBV5-1 to TRBJ1-3; no clear D gene. Germline-derived CDR1 and CDR2 are SGHRS and YFSETQ. The V end lost 3 bases, the J end lost 4 bases, and 11 bases lay between the germline ends. The CDR3 spans 14 residues. CDR3 bases: TGCGCCAGCAGCTCCCGGGGAATAGGAAACACCATATATTTT. As protein: CASSSRGIGNTIYF. Combining the CDR3 with reference TRBV5-1 and TRBJ1-3 gives the whole variable domain KAGVTQTPRYLIKTRGQQVTLSCSPISGHRSVSWYQQTPGQGLQFLFEYFSETQRNKGNFPGRFSGRQFSNSRSEMNVSTLELGDSALYLCASSSRGIGNTIYFGEGSWLTVV.

This clone showed up just once. The CDR3 loop reads CASSESGYEQYF. The CDR3, as DNA: TGTGCCAGCAGTGAAAGCGGCTACGAGCAGTACTTC. The rearrangement uses TRBV6-5 and TRBJ2-7; possible D gene TRBD2, 5 bases. Trimming took 5 bases from V and 3 from J, leaving 8 bases between them. CDR1 is MNHEY and CDR2 is SVGAGI in the germline V gene. CDR3 length: 12 residues.

This rearrangement joins TRBV6-6 to TRBJ1-3; D uncertain. The CDR3 is made up of 15 amino acids. V was shortened by 4 bases and J by 0 bases, with 10 bases between the two germline ends. Germline lookup yields CDR1 MNHNY and CDR2 SVGAGI (reference sequence). The CDR3 bases are TGTGCCAGCAGTTCTTGGAGGAGCTCTGGAAACACCATATATTTT. Its protein product is CASSSWRSSGNTIYF.

The rearrangement uses TRBV30 and TRBJ1-1; D is unresolved. The CDR3 sequence is 12 residues long. Germline assignment: CDR1 GTSNPN and CDR2 SVGIG (reference sequence). The V end lost 4 bases, the J end lost 5 bases, and 11 bases lay between the germline ends. The CDR3 nucleotides are TGTGCCTGGACGGGTGTGGGGACTGAAGCTTTCTTT. It translates to CAWTGVGTEAFF.

The V call is TRBV29-1, the J call TRBJ1-2, with D unresolved. From germline, CDR1 is SQVTM and CDR2 ANQGSEA. V was pared by 0 bases and J by 3 bases, with 17 bases between. The CDR3 is 16 amino acids. CDR3 in amino acids: CSVEDRAARRDYGYTF. The CDR3 DNA is TGCAGCGTTGAAGATCGGGCAGCCCGACGAGACTATGGCTACACCTTC. The whole variable domain, remainder taken from reference TRBV29-1 and TRBJ1-2, is SAVISQKPSRDICQRGTSLTIQCQVDSQVTMMFWYRQQPGQSLTLIATANQGSEATYESGFVIDKFPISRPNLTFSTLTVSNMSPEDSSIYLCSVEDRAARRDYGYTFGSGTRLTVV.

The chain carries TRBV27 and TRBJ2-2; D is ambiguous. The V gene lost 0 bases and the J gene lost 6 bases, with 8 bases spanning the gap. The CDR3 length is 14 residues. Germline V gene lookup returns CDR1 MNHEY and CDR2 SMNVEV (reference sequence). The CDR3 region is CASSLSEMAGELFF. For the CDR3, the DNA is TGTGCCAGCAGTTTATCGGAGATGGCCGGGGAGCTGTTTTTT.

The rearrangement joins TRBV7-2 to TRBJ1-2; D possibly corresponds to TRBD1 (5 bases). The CDR3 has 15 residues. Between the trimmed V and J ends, which lost 1 base and 8 bases, there was a span of 17 bases. Germline CDR1 SGHTA, CDR2 FQGNSA. The CDR3 DNA follows: TGTGCCAGCAGCTTAGGCCTTCGGGGCGCGGAGGGCTACACCTTC. Encoded protein: CASSLGLRGAEGYTF.

The V and J genes are TRBV30 and TRBJ2-7; no clear D gene. Trimming pared 1 base from V and 3 bases from J, leaving 4 bases between. Germline assignment: CDR1 GTSNPN and CDR2 SVGIG (reference sequence). This CDR3 is built from 11 residues. CDR3 DNA sequence: TGTGCCTGGAGTGACAGCTACGAGCAGTACTTC. Its translation is CAWSDSYEQYF.

The rearrangement joins TRBV7-3 to TRBJ1-2, with D tentatively TRBD1 (6 bases). The CDR3 runs 17 residues. With 1 base removed from V and 0 bases from J, the gap between germline ends came to 15 bases. Looked up from germline, CDR1 is SGHTA and CDR2 is FQGTGA. The CDR3 protein is CASSLMVRGPPNYGYTF. As DNA, the CDR3 is TGTGCCAGCAGCTTAATGGTCAGGGGCCCTCCTAACTATGGCTACACCTTC. Variable domain in full (rest from reference TRBV7-3 and TRBJ1-2): GAGVSQTPSNKVTEKGKYVELRCDPISGHTALYWYRQSLGQGPEFLIYFQGTGAADDSGLPNDRFFAVRPEGSVSTLKIQRTERGDSAVYLCASSLMVRGPPNYGYTFGSGTRLTVV.

The gene calls are TRBV4-2 and TRBJ2-7; 7 bases are a match to TRBD1. The CDR3 runs 13 residues. V lost 4 bases and J lost 6; bases outside the gene matches: 6. From germline, CDR1 is LGHNA and CDR2 YNFKEQ. The CDR3 coding sequence is TGTGCCAGCAGCCGAACTACAGGGGCCGAGCAGTACTTC. Its protein product is CASSRTTGAEQYF.

The chain joins TRBV7-6 to TRBJ2-1; 8 positions agree with TRBD2. CDR3 length: 15 residues. Germline lookup yields CDR1 SGHVS and CDR2 FNYEAQ. V lost 5 bases and J lost 8; bases outside the gene matches: 11. The CDR3 region is CASSLSGVGYDEQFF. The CDR3 nucleotides are TGTGCCAGCAGCCTTAGCGGGGTGGGTTACGATGAGCAGTTCTTC. Full variable domain (missing parts from reference TRBV7-6 and TRBJ2-1): GAGVSQSPRYKVTKRGQDVALRCDPISGHVSLYWYRQALGQGPEFLTYFNYEAQQDKSGLPNDRFSAERPEGSISTLTIQRTEQRDSAMYRCASSLSGVGYDEQFFGPGTRLTVL.

This rearrangement joins TRBV6-5 to TRBJ1-1; D is undetermined. This CDR3 spans 13 amino acids. From germline, CDR1 is MNHEY and CDR2 SVGAGI. The ends were cut back, 0 bases at V and 4 bases at J, with 6 bases in the middle. The CDR3 loop is CASSYSIVTEAFF. The CDR3, as DNA: TGTGCCAGCAGTTACTCGATAGTCACTGAAGCTTTCTTT.

This clone appeared a few times. V is TRBV28 and J is TRBJ1-4; 7 positions match TRBD1. The CDR3 contains 12 residues. Germline CDR1 MDHEN, CDR2 SYDVKM. The V and J ends lost 8 bases and 8 bases, in that order; junction bases with no gene match: 5. The CDR3 DNA follows: TGTGCCAGCGGGACAGCCCGGGAAAAACTGTTTTTT. This codes for CASGTAREKLFF.

Worth noting for this clone: The sample contains more than one DNA sequence encoding this CDR3. V is TRBV7-9 and J is TRBJ2-7; D possibly corresponds to TRBD1 (6 bases). V was cut by 5 bases and J by 12 bases, with 14 bases left in between. There are 11 residues in the CDR3. The germline CDR1 and CDR2 sequences are SEHNR and FQNEAQ (reference sequence). Written as DNA, the CDR3 is TGTGCCAGCAGCCGGGATGGGACATGGTACTTC. This sequence encodes CASSRDGTWYF.

The chain carries TRBV21-1 and TRBJ1-6; TRBD1 is the table's D call and was not checked against the DNA. TRBV21-1 is an annotated pseudogene. The CDR3 sequence is 18 residues long. The CDR3 here is CASSPKGAGHSSNSPLHF. CDR3 bases: TGTGCCAGCAGCCCAAAGGGGGCGGGCCATTCCAGTAATTCACCCCTCCACTTT.

The chain combines TRBV5-4 with TRBJ2-7; 12 positions match TRBD2. The germline CDR1 and CDR2 sequences are SGHNT and YYREEE (reference sequence). Germline trimming cut 5 bases from V and 4 bases from J; bases unmatched to any gene: 4. The CDR3 runs to 14 residues. The CDR3 spells CASSSGLAGYEQYF. CDR3 coding DNA: TGTGCCAGCAGTTCGGGACTAGCGGGTTACGAGCAGTACTTC.

V and J are TRBV11-2 and TRBJ2-7, with 9 bases matching TRBD2. The CDR3 runs to 17 residues. The germline V gene encodes CDR1 SGHAT and CDR2 FQNNGV. The V segment lost 1 base and the J segment 3 bases; nucleotides outside the gene matches: 10. CDR3 in amino acids: CASSLGPAGGFNYEQYF. The CDR3, as DNA: TGTGCCAGCAGCTTAGGCCCAGCGGGGGGATTTAACTACGAGCAGTACTTC.

This clone was seen a single time. The rearrangement joins TRBV9 to TRBJ1-2; maybe TRBD1 (6 bases). The CDR3 runs to 12 residues. Deletions cut 4 bases from V and 8 bases from J, with 12 bases between. Germline loops: CDR1 SGDLS, CDR2 YYNGEE. CDR3 nucleotides: TGTGCCAGCAGCACGCACAGGGTCGGCTACACCTTC. Its protein product is CASSTHRVGYTF.

The chain recombines TRBV7-2 with TRBJ2-1; D unresolved. Trimming removed 1 base at V and 1 base at J, with 11 bases between. The germline V gene has CDR1 SGHTA and CDR2 FQGNSA. The CDR3 has 16 amino acids. DNA of the CDR3: TGTGCCAGCAGCTTAGAAGCCAGACCGTCCTACAATGAGCAGTTCTTC. Its translation: CASSLEARPSYNEQFF.

The chain has TRBV4-1 and TRBJ2-2; tentatively, D is TRBD2 (6 bases). This CDR3 has 15 amino acids. Germline V gene lookup returns CDR1 MGHRA and CDR2 YSYEKL. The V end lost 5 bases, the J end lost 4 bases, and 14 bases lay between the germline ends. CDR3 loop: CASSYRDSSTGELFF. The CDR3 DNA follows: TGCGCCAGCAGCTATCGGGACTCCTCCACCGGGGAGCTGTTTTTT.

The rearrangement uses TRBV19 and TRBJ1-1; TRBD1 matches at 8 bases. CDR1 and CDR2 (germline): LNHDA, SQIVND (reference sequence). CDR3 length: 15 residues. The ends lost 6 bases at V and 7 bases at J; junction bases unmatched: 13. CDR3 DNA: TGTGCCAGTAGCGCCCGGGGGACAGGTCCCCGTGAAGCTTTCTTT. Encoded protein: CASSARGTGPREAFF.

The J gene is TRBJ2-3, the V gene TRBV4-1; D may be TRBD2 (7 bases). Trimming left V 4 bases short and J 6 bases short, with 17 bases between. This CDR3 contains 15 residues. CDR1 and CDR2 from the germline V gene are MGHRA and YSYEKL. The CDR3 sequence: CASSRVGGGFDTQYF. CDR3 in DNA: TGCGCCAGCAGCCGAGTAGGGGGGGGATTTGATACGCAGTATTTT.